The T cell receptor beta chain described here comes from a study of technical replicates of blood from a few donors. Turning to this clone: One junction end disagrees with the germline gene, perhaps due to a read error.

Clones were sequenced by immunoSEQ multiplex PCR, and TCRdb holds only the in-frame ones, with some missing. The sample comprises fewer than 95,000 clones, over 90% of which are singletons, and approximately 0.25% rests with the top ten. The CDR3 sequence is 11 residues long. CDR1 is MDHEN, CDR2 SYDVKM, per germline. The sample consisted of T cells isolated from PBMCs. This clonotype was obtained from a human donor in good health. V and J are TRBV28 and TRBJ1-2; TRBD1 matches 7 bases. Here the CDR3 reads CASRRGRLLLF. In DNA, the CDR3 is TGTGCCAGCAGGAGGGGGCGGCTTTTACTCTTC.